This TCR beta chain comes out of a study of monozygotic twins with inflammatory bowel disease (dated 2019 in TCRdb). At the level of the whole study: A total of approximately 28 monozygotic twin pairs were included in the full study, comprising nine German pairs (four IBD-concordant, five IBD-discordant) and 19 IBD-discordant Danish pairs. The search for disease-associated traits relied mainly on comparing, within discordant pairs, IBD patients with their genetically identical healthy co-twins. Each individual had, on average, about 151 000 unique TCRalpha sequences and 181 000 unique TCRbeta sequences available for analysis. Overall study results and their limits: Differing immunosuppressive treatments among patients may have added background noise and inter-individual variability to the repertoires. Measured by the inverse Simpson index, TCRbeta repertoire diversity was lower in IBD patients than in their healthy co-twins. Repertoire similarity did not differ between concordant and discordant twins, which could be due to limited statistical power. Fewer clonotypes were shared with other individuals by IBD patients than by healthy twins, most markedly in patients showing signs of disease activity. The analysis was unable to tell apart different T cell subtypes. The results gave no support for a single strong signal or clonotype linked to IBD.

From each donor, a 2.5 ml peripheral blood sample was drawn into PAXgene tubes and stored at -80 degrees C. Without any T cell sorting, total RNA was extracted from whole blood using the PAXgene blood miRNA kit on an automated QIAcube. Peripheral blood from monozygotic twin pairs concordant or discordant for inflammatory bowel disease was subjected to deep TCRalpha and TCRbeta repertoire profiling with unique molecular barcoding. For every twin pair, smoking habits were documented, and each individual was categorised as a current, former or never smoker. To prepare the library, 5' RACE was applied. Each TCR library was prepared from 3,500 to 4,500 ng of total RNA. For each sample, cDNA synthesis with SMARTScribe reverse transcriptase was split into eight separate reactions. During cDNA synthesis, template switching was used to introduce unique molecular identifiers that contained a 6-nucleotide sample barcode. Amplification of TCRalpha and TCRbeta cDNA involved two nested PCRs of approximately 16 and 9 cycles, and each PCR was followed by bead purification. Before amplification, cDNA was treated with uracil DNA-glycosylase and purified using the QIAquick PCR purification kit. The second PCR was the step at which Illumina TruSeq-compatible adapters and sample-specific barcodes were added. TapeStation and Qubit were used to check library quality and concentration, and roughly 4.6 ng of each library was pooled. Pooled libraries were sequenced on an Illumina HiSeq2500 single-index Rapid Run with 2 x 100 bp reads and custom sequencing primers. The authors' pipeline ran thus. MiGEC version 1.2.6 was used for UMI-based consensus assembly to correct PCR and sequencing errors. MiXCR version 2.1.1 was used for V(D)J alignment, clonotype assembly and CDR3 extraction. To normalise gene usage, clonotype sharing and MAIT/NKT TCR abundance, the top 1000, 10 000 and 20 000 clonotypes in each sample were analysed. Diversity was computed as the inverse Simpson index with the vegan R package after downsampling to 27 000 UMIs. Paired Mann-Whitney U tests were applied to discordant twin pairs, with Benjamini-Hochberg correction for multiple testing. TCRdb reprocessed the raw reads; every CDR3 protein sequence is a single record, and DNA is not supplied. None of the V and J calls come from the authors' own analysis; TCRdb made them. The table for this sample lists some 440,000 distinct CDR3 sequences. Clones ranked in the top ten supply 2.4% of the sample.

Note on this clonotype: Its antigen target is currently unknown.

From a lookup of the germline V gene, CDR1 and CDR2 are SGHVS and FNYEAQ. The CDR3 starts with the cysteine, ends with the phenylalanine, and has 15 residues. No DNA is recorded. The V and J segments used are TRBV7-6 and TRBJ2-7; TCRdb's D call, TRBD1, is unchecked because there is no DNA. Sequencing was carried out using blood. The TCR originated in a human donor with ulcerative colitis or Crohn's disease, or a healthy co-twin of an affected twin (not recorded which). CDR3 protein: CASSPTGISSYEQYF.